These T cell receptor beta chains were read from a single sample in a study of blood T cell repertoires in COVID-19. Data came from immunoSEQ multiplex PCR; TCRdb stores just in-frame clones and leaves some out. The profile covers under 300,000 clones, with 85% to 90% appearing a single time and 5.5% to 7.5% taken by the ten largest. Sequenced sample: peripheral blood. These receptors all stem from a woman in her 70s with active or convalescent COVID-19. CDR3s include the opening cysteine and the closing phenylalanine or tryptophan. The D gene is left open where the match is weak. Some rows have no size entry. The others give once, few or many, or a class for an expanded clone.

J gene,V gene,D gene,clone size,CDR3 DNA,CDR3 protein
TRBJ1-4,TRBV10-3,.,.,TGTGCCATCAGTGACGCCGGGGGGACTAATGAAAAACTGTTTTTT,CAISDAGGTNEKLFF
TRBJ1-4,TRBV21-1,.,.,TGTGCCAGCAGCAGCGTCTTACGGAATGAAAAACTGTTTTTT,CASSSVLRNEKLFF
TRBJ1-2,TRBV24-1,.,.,TGTGCCACCAGTGATTTACAACAGGATAAGTATGGCTACACCTTC,CATSDLQQDKYGYTF
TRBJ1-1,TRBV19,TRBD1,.,TGTGCCAGTAGTAAACCGGGACAGTTGAAAGAAGCTTTCTTT,CASSKPGQLKEAFF
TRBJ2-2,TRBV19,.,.,TGTGCCAGTAGTATAATGGAGGGCGGCACCGGGGAGCTGTTTTTT,CASSIMEGGTGELFF
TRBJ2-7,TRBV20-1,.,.,TGCAGTGCATCGGACAGATACGAGCAGTACTTC,CSASDRYEQYF
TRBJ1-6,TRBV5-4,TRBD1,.,TGTGCCAGCAGCGAGGGACAGAAGTATAATTCACCCCTCCACTTT,CASSEGQKYNSPLHF
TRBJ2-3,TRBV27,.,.,TGTGCCAGCAAAGGTCGGGGGTTTCCAGATACGCAGTATTTT,CASKGRGFPDTQYF
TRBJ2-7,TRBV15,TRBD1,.,TGTGCCACCAGCAGACCGGGACAGGGTGCCTACGAGCAGTACTTC,CATSRPGQGAYEQYF
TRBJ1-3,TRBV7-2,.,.,TGTGCCAGCAGCTTGGCCGATTCTGGAAACACCATATATTTT,CASSLADSGNTIYF
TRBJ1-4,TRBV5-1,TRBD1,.,TGCGCCAGCAGCTTGGATTCTGCAGCAGGGGGGGAAAAACTGTTTTTT,CASSLDSAAGGEKLFF
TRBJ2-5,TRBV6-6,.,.,TGTGCCAGCAGCCCAGGGGCGGAGACCCAGTACTTC,CASSPGAETQYF
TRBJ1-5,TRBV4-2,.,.,TGTGCCAGCAGCCAAGGGGTCCGGGGGAACAATCAGCCCCAGCATTTT,CASSQGVRGNNQPQHF
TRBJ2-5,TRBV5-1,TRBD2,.,TGCGCCAGCAGCTTGTTGGGCGGGGGGCGTCAAGAGACCCAGTACTTC,CASSLLGGGRQETQYF
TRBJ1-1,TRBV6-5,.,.,TGTGCCAGCACAGGGCTGGGAACTGAAGCTTTCTTT,CASTGLGTEAFF
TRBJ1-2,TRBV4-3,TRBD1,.,TGCGCCAGCAGCCAAGCGGGACAGGGGAACTATGGCTACACCTTC,CASSQAGQGNYGYTF
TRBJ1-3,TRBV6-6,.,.,TGTGCCAGCAGCGAAGGCAGGTTCCTCGGAAACACCATATATTTT,CASSEGRFLGNTIYF
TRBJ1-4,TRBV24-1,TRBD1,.,TGTGCCACCAGTGATTTCGGAGACAGGGGCCCCCTTAATGAAAAACTGTTTTTT,CATSDFGDRGPLNEKLFF
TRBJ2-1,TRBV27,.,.,TGTGCCAGCAGTCCAAAACCCAGACAGTATGATGAGCAGTTCTTC,CASSPKPRQYDEQFF
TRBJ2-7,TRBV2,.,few,TGTGCCAGCAGTGTGGGCCGCTCCTACGAGCAGTACTTC,CASSVGRSYEQYF
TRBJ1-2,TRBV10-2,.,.,TGCGCCACCCTGTCTCTCTATGGCTACACCTTC,CATLSLYGYTF
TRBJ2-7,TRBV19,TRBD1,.,TGTGCCAGTAGTATGAGCTGGACAGGGGTTGACGAGCAGTACTTC,CASSMSWTGVDEQYF
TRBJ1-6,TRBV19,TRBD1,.,TGTGCCAGTAGTATTAAGGGGATGGGGGCCCGACAGGGATGGAGTTCACCCCTCCACTTT,CASSIKGMGARQGWSSPLHF
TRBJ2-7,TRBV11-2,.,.,TGTGCCAGCAGCTTAGTCCCAGGATGGCAGTACTTC,CASSLVPGWQYF
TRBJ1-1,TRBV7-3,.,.,TGTGCCAGCAGCTTAACCCCTTATGCTGAAGCTTTCTTT,CASSLTPYAEAFF
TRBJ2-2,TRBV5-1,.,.,TGCGCCAGCAGCCCCCGGACACGCTGGAACACCGGGGAGCTGTTTTTT,CASSPRTRWNTGELFF
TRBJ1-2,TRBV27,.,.,TGTGCCAGCAGTTTATTTTCAGGGAGGAGTAACTATGGCTACACCTTC,CASSLFSGRSNYGYTF
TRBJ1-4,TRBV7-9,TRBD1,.,TGTGCCAGCAGCTTGACAGGGGTAGGGGAAAAACTGTTTTTT,CASSLTGVGEKLFF
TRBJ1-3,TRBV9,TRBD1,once,TGTGCCAGCAGCGTCGACAGGGCTGGAAACACCATATATTTT,CASSVDRAGNTIYF
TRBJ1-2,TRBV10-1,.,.,TGCGCCAGCACCGAGCGGAGGGGCAGGGACTATGGCTACACCTTC,CASTERRGRDYGYTF
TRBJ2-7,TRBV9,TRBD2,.,TGTGCCAGCAGCGTAGATCAGCGGGACTACGAGCAGTACTTC,CASSVDQRDYEQYF
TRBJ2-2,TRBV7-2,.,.,TGTGCCAGCAGCCCCGCCCAGACCGGGGAGCTGTTTTTT,CASSPAQTGELFF
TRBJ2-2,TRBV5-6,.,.,TGTGCCAGCAGCTTCGGGGGAAGGGTCACCGGGGAGCTGTTTTTT,CASSFGGRVTGELFF
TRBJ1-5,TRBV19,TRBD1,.,TGTGCCAGTAGTAAACTACAGGGGAATCAGCCCCAGCATTTT,CASSKLQGNQPQHF
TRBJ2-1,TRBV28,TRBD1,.,TGTGCCAGCAGTTCATCTTTTGGGACAGACAATGAGCAGTTCTTC,CASSSSFGTDNEQFF
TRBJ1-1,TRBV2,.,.,TGTGCCAGCAGTGCGGGGTTAAACACTGAAGCTTTCTTT,CASSAGLNTEAFF
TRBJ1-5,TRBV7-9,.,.,TGTGCCAGCAGCTTAGTAGCAACGTGGGGCGATAGCAATCAGCCCCAGCATTTT,CASSLVATWGDSNQPQHF
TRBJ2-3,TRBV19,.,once,TGTGCCAGTCGAAGTGGGCTTTCCCAGGCCTCAGATACGCAGTATTTT,CASRSGLSQASDTQYF
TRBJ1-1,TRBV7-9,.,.,TGTGCCAGCACCTACGGGATGAACACTGAAGCTTTCTTT,CASTYGMNTEAFF
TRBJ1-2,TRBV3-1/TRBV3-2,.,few,TGTGCCAGCAGCCAAGAGCCAGGTGGTGGCTACACCTTC,CASSQEPGGGYTF
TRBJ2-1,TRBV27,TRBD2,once,TGTGCCAGCAGTTCAGCTAGCGGCCTTTACAATGAGCAGTTCTTC,CASSSASGLYNEQFF
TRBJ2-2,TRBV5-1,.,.,TGCGCCAGCAGCTCCAGCCCTCGGGGGGCTCAGACCGGGGAGCTGTTTTTT,CASSSSPRGAQTGELFF
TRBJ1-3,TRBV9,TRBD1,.,TGTGCCAGCAGCGTCAGGGGGCATGGAAACACCATATATTTT,CASSVRGHGNTIYF
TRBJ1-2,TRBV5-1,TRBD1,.,TGCGCCAGCAGCCCACAGGGGATTCAGGGCTACACCTTC,CASSPQGIQGYTF
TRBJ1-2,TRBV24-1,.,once,TGTGCCACCAGTGTGGGCGGGAGTTCTTATGGCTACACCTTC,CATSVGGSSYGYTF
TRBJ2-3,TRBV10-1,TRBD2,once,TGCGCCAGCAGTGAGCAGCGGGGGGTCACAGATACGCAGTATTTT,CASSEQRGVTDTQYF
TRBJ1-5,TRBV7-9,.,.,TGTGCCAGCAGCTTAGGAAGCGAGGCGCCCCAGCATTTT,CASSLGSEAPQHF
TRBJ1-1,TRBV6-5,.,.,TGTGCCAGCAGCTTACTGACAGTGATCTTTACTGAAGCTTTCTTT,CASSLLTVIFTEAFF
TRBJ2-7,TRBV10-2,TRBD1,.,TGCGCCAGCAGTGCCATCGGGACAGTCGGCTACGAGCAGTACTTC,CASSAIGTVGYEQYF
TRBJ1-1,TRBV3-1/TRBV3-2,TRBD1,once,TGTGCCAGCAGCCTAGACAGGGCGCCTGAAGCTTTCTTT,CASSLDRAPEAFF
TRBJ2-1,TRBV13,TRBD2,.,TGTGCCAGCAGCTCCTTGGGGCGGGGGGGGCGAAGCTCCTACAATGAGCAGTTCTTC,CASSSLGRGGRSSYNEQFF
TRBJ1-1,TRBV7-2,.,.,TGTGCCAGCAGCCTCACTCCTCGGACAGCCTCGAACACTGAAGCTTTCTTT,CASSLTPRTASNTEAFF
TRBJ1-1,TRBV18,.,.,TGTGCCAGCTCACCTACAGGGCCCGATACTGAAGCTTTCTTT,CASSPTGPDTEAFF
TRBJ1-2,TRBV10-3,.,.,TGTGCCATCTTCTCTACTCTATTACCTAACTATGGCTACACCTTC,CAIFSTLLPNYGYTF
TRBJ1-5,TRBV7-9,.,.,TGTGCCAGCGCCCCAGACAGGTTGGGCAATCAGCCCCAGCATTTT,CASAPDRLGNQPQHF
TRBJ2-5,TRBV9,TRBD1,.,TGTGCCAGCAGCGCCTTTCTCCGGGACAGGGAAGAGACCCAGTACTTC,CASSAFLRDREETQYF
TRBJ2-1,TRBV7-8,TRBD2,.,TGTGCCAGCAGCCCCTCTCGACTAGCCCTCAACTACAATGAGCAGTTCTTC,CASSPSRLALNYNEQFF
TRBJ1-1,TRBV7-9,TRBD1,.,TGTGCCATAGGGCAGGGACAGGGGGACACTGAAGCTTTCTTT,CAIGQGQGDTEAFF
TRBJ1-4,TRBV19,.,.,TGTGCCAGTAGTATTTCCGCAGGCAGAGAAAAACTGTTTTTT,CASSISAGREKLFF
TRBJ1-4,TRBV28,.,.,TGTGCCAGCAGCCTTATCCGAACATCGCCCAAACTGTTTTTT,CASSLIRTSPKLFF